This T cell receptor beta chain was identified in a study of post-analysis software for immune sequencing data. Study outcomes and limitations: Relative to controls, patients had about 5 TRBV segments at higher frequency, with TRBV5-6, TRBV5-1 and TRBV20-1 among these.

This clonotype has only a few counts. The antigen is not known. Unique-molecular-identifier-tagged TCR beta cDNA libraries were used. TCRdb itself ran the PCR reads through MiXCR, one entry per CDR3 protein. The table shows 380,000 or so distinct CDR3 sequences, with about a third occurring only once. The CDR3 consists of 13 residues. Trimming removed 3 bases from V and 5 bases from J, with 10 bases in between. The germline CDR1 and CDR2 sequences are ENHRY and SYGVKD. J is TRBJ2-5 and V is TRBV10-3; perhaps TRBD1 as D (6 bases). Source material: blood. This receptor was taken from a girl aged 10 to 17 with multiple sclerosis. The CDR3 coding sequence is TGTGCCATCAGTGACCAGGGGTGGGAGACCCAGTACTTC. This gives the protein CAISDQGWETQYF.